Given below is one T cell receptor (beta chain) in context. There is no known antigen for this receptor. No base quality information exists; no much larger clone differs at one position. The data originate from a study of beta chain features in type 1 diabetes listed by TCRdb under 2018. In the study overall: Mean age, gender distribution, total cell number and subset yield did not differ between patients and healthy donors. The study compared TCRB repertoires of sorted circulating CD4+ T cell subsets between recently diagnosed type 1 diabetes patients and matched healthy donors. Across all samples, 90 million to 130 million sorted cells were examined, and cell number per subset correlated strongly with RNA yield. Naive and central memory subsets were obtained from all 30 or so donors, but regulatory and stem cell-like memory subsets were isolated from only 8 patients and roughly eight healthy donors. The paper's findings and limits, for the study overall: Naive, central memory and regulatory TCRB repertoires appeared to be more similar among patients than among healthy donors. PCR may preferentially amplify shorter templates, but because patient and control samples were amplified and corrected together, any resulting skew would affect both groups equally. Because cDNA was sequenced instead of genomic DNA, highly expressing activated cells could be over-represented, though the groups showed no difference in activation or CD3 levels. Because the HLA sub-analyses included only small numbers of individuals, any influence of HLA type on TCRB rearrangement was left unresolved. Type 1 diabetes patients showed a moderate but significant shortening of TCRB CDR3 length in all four CD4+ subsets. Fewer insertions and more nucleotide deletions at VDJ recombination sites were observed in patients with type 1 diabetes, implying thymic rearrangement abnormalities.

The entire isolated RNA was reverse transcribed using the High Capacity cDNA Reverse Transcription Kit, and thus expressed TCRB transcripts were sequenced. Deep immunoSEQ sequencing was performed on naive, central memory and regulatory T cell samples, with an average of around 3.5 million total reads per sample. Sorted cells were lysed in RLT buffer and RNA was extracted with DNase-treated RNeasy Micro or Mini kits, depending on cell number. Each cell subset was processed on its own to prevent cross-contamination, while patient and healthy donor samples were processed together. TCRB sequences were amplified from cDNA with the immunoSEQ multiplex PCR, producing 87-bp fragments spanning the CDR3 region. The amplicons were sequenced using the Illumina HiSeq platform. In the paper's pipeline: Synthetic template baselines were used to correct PCR bias computationally, reads within Hamming distance 2 were collapsed together, and singletons that could not be merged were discarded. Reads were aligned against IMGT so that V, D and J genes, CDR3 length and insertions or deletions at six rearrangement sites could be assigned. Within each subset, clonotype counts were normalized to the number of sorted cells before true diversity and Gini coefficients were calculated with the tcR R package. Repertoire sharing was quantified using the overlap coefficient calculated on TCRB nucleotide sequences. As a proxy for the pre-selection repertoire, out-of-frame TCRB sequences from naive cells were analyzed. Here the immuneACCESS table is served through TCRdb, limited to in-frame sequences with V and J called. Missing clones are a known gap in these copies; in checked studies unresolved V genes cover under half, and the rest lacks a known reason. For V, J and clone size, that table is used; D and trimming come from the DNA. The sample table shows about 360,000 clones, and roughly 13% are seen once. The ten biggest clones cover approximately 0.015% of the sample.

Each donor gave one peripheral blood draw, roughly 0.11 L on average, collected into heparinised tubes. A BD FACSAria II was used to sort naive, central memory, regulatory and stem cell-like memory CD4+ T cells with a panel that included CD45RO, CCR7, CD25, CD127, CD95 and CD27. All sorted populations exceeded 95% purity. PBMCs were isolated right away by Lymphoprep density gradient centrifugation and were stained directly, without culture. Samples were stained and sorted in pairs, with one healthy donor and one patient per experiment, so that batch effects were minimized. CDR1 LGHNA and CDR2 YSLEER are derived from the germline V gene. The CDR3 runs 16 residues from the cysteine to the phenylalanine. Only the CDR3 DNA stays, 48 bases, in frame from base 1. Trimming removed 2 bases from V and 4 bases from J; the gene matches leave 5 bases unexplained.

This TCR came from a man between 18 and 29 years old in good health. In this chain, TRBV4-3 is recombined with TRBJ2-2, and 9 bases in between align with TRBD1. Sequencing was done on a sample of naive CD4+ T cells from blood. The cell subset or site label on this specimen signifies: true naive CD4+ T cells. The sequenced DNA: TGCGCCAGCAGCCAAACGCCGGGACAGGGCACCGGGGAGCTGTTTTTT. It is translated as CASSQTPGQGTGELFF.